Shown below are 27 T cell receptor beta chains from a single sample sequenced in a study of shared clonotypes between healthy human individuals. Here immunoSEQ multiplex PCR was the method, and the copy in TCRdb shows in-frame clones only, minus some. The sample shows over a million clones, roughly 96% of them seen only once. Material for sequencing was naive CD4+ T cells sorted from blood. Specified subset: CD45RA+ positively selected. These receptors originate from a young man in good health.

The chain combines TRBV6-5 with TRBJ2-5, with D tentatively TRBD2 (5 bases). The CDR3 spans 14 residues. V lost 5 bases and J lost 7, with 17 bases in between. Germline V gives CDR1 MNHEY, CDR2 SVGAGI. CDR3 sequence (DNA): TGTGCCAGCAGTCTGGCAGATTCTCGGGGGACCCAGTACTTC. It codes for CASSLADSRGTQYF.

Comments on this clone: This sample also contains other DNA sequences that code for the same CDR3. V and J are TRBV6-1 and TRBJ1-5; D might be TRBD1 (6 bases). Germline-derived CDR1 and CDR2 are MNHNS and SASEGT. Trimming removed 8 bases from V and 6 bases from J, with 11 bases in between. The CDR3 totals 12 residues. In nucleotides, the CDR3 is TGTGCCAGCTCGGGGGGCGGTCAGCCCCAGCATTTT. Protein: CASSGGGQPQHF.

This chain joins TRBV25-1 and TRBJ2-5, with 7 bases matching TRBD1. The CDR3 covers 14 residues. The V and J ends lost 4 bases and 2 bases, in that order; junction bases with no gene match: 4. Germline V lookup: CDR1 MGHDK, CDR2 SYGVNS. CDR3 DNA sequence: TGTGCCAGCAGTGCAACCAGGGGGCAAGAGACCCAGTACTTC. Protein product: CASSATRGQETQYF.

Concerning this clone: The sample carries other DNA sequences with the same CDR3. The genes are TRBV5-1 and TRBJ2-3; D gene uncertain. V was trimmed by 2 bases and J by 0 bases, leaving 4 bases between them. The CDR3 consists of 13 residues. Germline CDR1 SGHRS, CDR2 YFSETQ. In nucleotides, the CDR3 is TGCGCCAGCAGCTTATTTAGCACAGATACGCAGTATTTT. This codes for CASSLFSTDTQYF.

The chain has TRBV7-6 and TRBJ2-5; TRBD2 aligns across 8 bases. Germline V CDR1 and CDR2: SGHVS, FNYEAQ. The CDR3 has 19 residues. V dropped 4 bases and J dropped 3; count of bases not matched to a gene: 19. The CDR3 is CASSSTGIAGTSGKETQYF. In DNA form, the CDR3 reads TGTGCCAGCAGCTCGACGGGCATTGCCGGGACTAGTGGGAAAGAGACCCAGTACTTC.

The chain is built from TRBV5-1 and TRBJ1-1; D call uncertain. The germline V gene has CDR1 SGHRS and CDR2 YFSETQ. V was cut by 0 bases and J by 5 bases, with 11 bases left in between. This CDR3 comprises 14 residues. The CDR3 reads CASSLADWYTEAFF. Here the CDR3 DNA reads TGCGCCAGCAGCTTGGCCGATTGGTATACTGAAGCTTTCTTT.

The rearrangement links TRBV15 to TRBJ2-3, with 9 nucleotides matching TRBD2. V was clipped by 0 bases and J by 1 base; unmatched bases: 8. CDR1 and CDR2 (germline): LNHNV, YYDKDF (reference sequence). The CDR3 length is 18 residues. The CDR3 DNA sequence: TGTGCCACCAGCAGAGATACCTATAGCGGGAGCGGCACAGATACGCAGTATTTT. Translation: CATSRDTYSGSGTDTQYF.

A word on this clone: Relative to the germline gene, one junction end is altered; a read error may explain this. The J gene is TRBJ2-5, the V gene TRBV5-1; the D gene could be TRBD1 or TRBD2 (5 bases each). The length of the CDR3 is 13 residues. The germline CDR1 and CDR2 sequences are SGHRS and YFSETQ. The CDR3 protein is CASRLGVEETQYF. CDR3 nucleotides: TGCGCCAGCAGGTTGGGGGTCGAGGAGACCCAGTACTTC.

CDR3 sequence (DNA): TGTGCCAGCAGTGCCGGGACTAGCGGGAGGGTCGGGCTCAATGAGCAGTTCTTC. Translated, it gives CASSAGTSGRVGLNEQFF. V is TRBV6-1 and J is TRBJ2-1; 16 nucleotides agree with TRBD2. The CDR3 has 18 amino acids. CDR1 and CDR2 from the germline V gene are MNHNS and SASEGT. V shed 4 bases and J 6 bases; nucleotides not matched to a gene: 9.

The chain uses TRBV9 and TRBJ1-1, with TRBD1 matching over 11 bases. The CDR3 spans 14 residues. Unmatched junction bases numbered 3, after V lost 6 bases and J lost 2 bases. Germline CDR1 is SGDLS and CDR2 is YYNGEE. CDR3 coding DNA: TGTGCCAGCACCCGGACAGGGGGCAACACTGAAGCTTTCTTT. Translated, it gives CASTRTGGNTEAFF. Looking up the rest from reference TRBV9 and TRBJ1-1 gives the full variable domain: DSGVTQTPKHLITATGQRVTLRCSPRSGDLSVYWYQQSLDQGLQFLIQYYNGEERAKGNILERFSAQQFPDLHSELNLSSLELGDSALYFCASTRTGGNTEAFFGQGTRLTVV.

The J gene is TRBJ1-4, the V gene TRBV7-2; D not certain. Deletions cut 1 base from V and 7 bases from J, with 13 bases between. The CDR3 is made up of 15 amino acids. CDR1 is SGHTA, CDR2 FQGNSA, per germline. DNA for the CDR3: TGTGCCAGCAGCTTAGTTCTAGGGCCCGCTGAAAAACTGTTTTTT. Translating it yields CASSLVLGPAEKLFF.

J is TRBJ2-7 and V is TRBV6-1; no clear D. The germline V gene has CDR1 MNHNS and CDR2 SASEGT. Deletions cut 2 bases from V and 7 bases from J, with 9 bases between. CDR3 length equals 12 residues. The CDR3 region has the DNA TGTGCCAGCAGTGAAAATCTGGGTGAGCAGTACTTC. This translates into CASSENLGEQYF.

The gene calls are TRBV5-5 and TRBJ2-2; D not resolved. The CDR3 is 15 amino acids. Looked up from germline, CDR1 is SGHKS and CDR2 is YYEKEE (reference sequence). V lost 4 bases to trimming and J lost 1 base, with 11 bases between them. The CDR3 nucleotides read TGTGCCAGCAGCCCGCAGGATTGGAACACCGGGGAGCTGTTTTTT. It encodes CASSPQDWNTGELFF.

This rearrangement joins TRBV11-1 to TRBJ2-2, with D uncertain. The CDR3 runs 13 residues. CDR1 is SGHAT and CDR2 is FQDESV in the germline V gene (reference sequence). With 2 bases removed from V and 6 bases from J, the gap between germline ends came to 7 bases. The CDR3: CASSLLESGELFF. CDR3 nucleotide sequence: TGTGCCAGCAGCTTATTGGAGTCCGGGGAGCTGTTTTTT.

This clone was counted a single time. The rearrangement links TRBV25-1 to TRBJ2-1; D possibly uses TRBD1 or TRBD2 (6 bases each). The V and J ends lost 1 base and 4 bases respectively, with 20 bases between them. Germline lookup yields CDR1 MGHDK and CDR2 SYGVNS. The CDR3 has 18 residues. CDR3 sequence: CASSELAGGRGVYNEQFF. CDR3 nucleotides: TGTGCCAGCAGTGAATTGGCTGGGGGGCGCGGAGTATACAATGAGCAGTTCTTC.

The chain combines TRBV19 with TRBJ2-7; possibly TRBD2 for D (6 bases). The CDR3 totals 14 residues. Trimming stripped 4 bases from V and 1 base from J, with 11 bases between. CDR1 and CDR2 (germline): LNHDA, SQIVND (reference sequence). The CDR3 sequence is CASSTTSFSYEQYF. CDR3 nucleotide sequence: TGTGCCAGTAGTACCACTAGCTTTTCCTACGAGCAGTACTTC.

Here the CDR3 reads CASSRVVNYGYTF. As DNA, the CDR3 is TGTGCCAGCAGTAGGGTAGTTAACTATGGCTACACCTTC. The rearrangement links TRBV2 to TRBJ1-2; D is undetermined. The CDR3 consists of 13 residues. Trimming removed 5 bases at V and 1 base at J, with 8 bases between. Germline CDR1 SNHLY, CDR2 FYNNEI.

This clone showed up just once. The CDR3 nucleotides are TGTGCCCCCAGTCGCGGAGGCTACGAGCAGTACTTC. As protein: CAPSRGGYEQYF. The rearrangement links TRBV27 to TRBJ2-7, with D tentatively TRBD2 (5 bases). V was clipped by 11 bases and J by 3 bases, with 14 bases between them. Germline assignment: CDR1 MNHEY and CDR2 SMNVEV (reference sequence). CDR3 length: 12 residues.

The CDR3 DNA reads TGTGCCAGCAGCCTACTCACTCCCAATGAGCAGTTCTTC. Translating it yields CASSLLTPNEQFF. The V call is TRBV28, the J call TRBJ2-1, with unresolved D. Germline-derived CDR1 and CDR2 are MDHEN and SYDVKM. Trimming removed 6 bases at V and 6 bases at J, with 12 bases between. This CDR3 is built from 13 residues.

Remarks on this clone: The sample has other DNA sequences that encode this CDR3 too. The V call is TRBV7-2, the J call TRBJ2-7; D not certain. Trimming left V 5 bases short and J 0 bases short, with 5 bases between. The CDR3 loop spans 12 amino acids. Germline CDR1 SGHTA, CDR2 FQGNSA. CDR3 sequence reads: CASSLSSYEQYF. CDR3 nucleotides: TGTGCCAGCAGCCTAAGCTCCTACGAGCAGTACTTC.

The chain joins TRBV5-6 to TRBJ2-1; 7 nucleotides agree with TRBD2. Germline CDR1 and CDR2: SGHDT and YYEEEE. J lost 1 base, V lost 1 base, and 8 bases had no gene match. The CDR3 spans 17 residues. The CDR3 here is CASSLLVGGGSYNEQFF. For the CDR3, the DNA is TGTGCCAGCAGCTTGTTGGTTGGCGGGGGATCCTACAATGAGCAGTTCTTC.

The V gene is TRBV5-3, the J gene TRBJ2-2; 11 bases match TRBD2. TRBV5-3 is an open reading frame whose function is uncertain. The CDR3 is made up of 22 amino acids. After removal of 2 bases from V and 2 bases from J, the junction contained 20 bases not matched to a gene. The CDR3, as DNA: TGTGCCAGAAGCTTCCCCAGGAGCCTTACTAGCGGGAGAAACCTTAACACCGGGGAGCTGTTTTTT. Translated, it gives CARSFPRSLTSGRNLNTGELFF.

The chain combines TRBV2 with TRBJ2-7; D is perhaps TRBD1 (6 bases). Germline CDR1 reads SNHLY; CDR2 reads FYNNEI. V was cut by 1 base and J by 3 bases, with 13 bases left in between. The CDR3 has 15 residues. CDR3 DNA sequence: TGTGCCAGCAGTGAAGAGGGACACCCCTTCTACGAGCAGTACTTC. Its protein product is CASSEEGHPFYEQYF.

The CDR3 DNA reads TGCGCCAGCATCCGGGGGGCTCTGGACTACGAGCAGTACTTC. Translating gives CASIRGALDYEQYF. V usage is TRBV5-1 and J usage is TRBJ2-7; D perhaps matches TRBD2 (7 bases). V was shortened by 6 bases and J by 3 bases, with 16 bases between the two germline ends. There are 14 residues in the CDR3. Germline values: CDR1 SGHRS, CDR2 YFSETQ.

Concerning this clone itself: This sample also contains other DNA sequences that code for the same CDR3. The chain couples TRBV10-1 to TRBJ1-1, with D maybe TRBD1 (6 bases). The CDR3 consists of 13 residues. The V gene lost 6 bases and the J gene lost 1 base, with 9 bases spanning the gap. Germline V CDR1 and CDR2: WNHNN, SYGVQD (reference sequence). The CDR3 DNA sequence: TGCGCCAGCAGCGGACAGACGAACACTGAAGCTTTCTTT. Translated: CASSGQTNTEAFF.

As concerns this clone: Other DNA sequences within the sample encode an identical CDR3. The genes are TRBV5-1 and TRBJ2-1, with D unresolved. The CDR3 is made up of 11 amino acids. The germline gives CDR1 SGHRS, CDR2 YFSETQ. The V and J ends lost 4 bases and 5 bases respectively, with 4 bases between them. The CDR3 DNA reads as TGCGCCAGCAGCGTTAACAATGAGCAGTTCTTC. Translating it yields CASSVNNEQFF.

The J gene is TRBJ1-5, the V gene TRBV28; D remains unclear. The V gene's germline CDR1 is MDHEN and CDR2 SYDVKM. V was trimmed by 0 bases and J by 5 bases, leaving 14 bases between them. The CDR3 runs 16 residues. In DNA form, the CDR3 reads TGTGCCAGCAGTTTATGGGGTGGCAGTTTTCATCAGCCCCAGCATTTT. It codes for CASSLWGGSFHQPQHF. Full variable domain (missing parts from reference TRBV28 and TRBJ1-5): DVKVTQSSRYLVKRTGEKVFLECVQDMDHENMFWYRQDPGLGLRLIYFSYDVKMKEKGDIPEGYSVSREKKERFSLILESASTNQTSMYLCASSLWGGSFHQPQHFGDGTRLSIL.